This T cell receptor (beta chain) was sequenced for a study of shared clonotypes between healthy human individuals. Subsets obtained from CD4+ cells comprised CD45RA+ naive and CD45RA-negative memory cells. Replicate PCRs for sorted subsets used approximately 220 ng DNA; this equaled 30,000 to 35,000 T cell genomes. In the original processing: With immunoSEQ giving junction-only sequences and no quality scores, filtering differed. Only in-frame clones appear in the TCRdb table, and some are missing; sequencing was by immunoSEQ multiplex PCR. V and J calls and clone size come straight from that table; D and trimming were deduced from the DNA. The sample consists of some 1.5 million clones, 98% of them appearing once. Study outcomes and limitations: Generally, naive subsets came out with larger estimated richness than memory subsets.

The CDR3 totals 15 residues. Germline CDR1 and CDR2: SGDLS and YYNGEE. Trimming removed 0 bases from V and 2 bases from J; junction bases left unmatched: 5. Of note for this clone: The antigen remains unidentified.

The sample was naive CD4+ T cells sorted from blood. The sample's subset: CD45RA+ positively selected. This TCR came from a man aged 30-40 years in good health. This chain uses TRBV9 with TRBJ2-7; 7 bases align to TRBD1. The CDR3 reads CASSVGTGPTYEQYF. The DNA for the CDR3 is TGTGCCAGCAGCGTAGGGACAGGCCCAACCTACGAGCAGTACTTC.